The next 31 T cell receptor beta chains were all read from a single sample in a study of T-cell reconstitution after alpha-beta-depleted transplantation in children. Construction of the TCRbeta library involved unique molecular identifiers. TCRdb re-called the PCR reads with MiXCR, one entry per CDR3 protein. The sample lists a few hundred thousand distinct CDR3 sequences, about a tenth occurring once. The material was PBMCs from the stem cell graft donor, obtained from the stem cell graft. The origin of the receptors is a human donor who donated a stem cell graft to a child with acute lymphoblastic leukemia.

The chain is built from TRBV5-1 and TRBJ2-1; 14 nucleotides line up with TRBD2. The V and J ends lost 1 base and 0 bases, in that order; junction bases with no gene match: 3. Germline CDR1 reads SGHRS; CDR2 reads YFSETQ. The length of the CDR3 is 18 residues. The CDR3: CASSLRGLAGDSYNEQFF. In DNA, the CDR3 is TGCGCCAGCAGCTTGCGGGGACTAGCGGGGGACTCCTACAATGAGCAGTTCTTC.

This clonotype was observed at least ten times. The chain links TRBV5-1 to TRBJ2-3, with 10 bases lining up with TRBD2. Losses at the gene ends were 4 bases for V and 2 bases for J; bases not matched to a gene: 4. CDR1 SGHRS and CDR2 YFSETQ come from the germline V gene. The CDR3 consists of 15 residues. Here the CDR3 DNA reads TGCGCCAGCAGCCAGGGGACTAGCGTCACAGATACGCAGTATTTT. Translating it yields CASSQGTSVTDTQYF.

This clonotype turned up a few times. The chain has TRBV5-6 and TRBJ2-5, with D perhaps matching TRBD1 or TRBD2 (6 bases each). The CDR3 sequence is 16 residues long. The V and J ends lost 0 bases and 5 bases respectively, with 17 bases between them. Germline assignment: CDR1 SGHDT and CDR2 YYEEEE. The CDR3 bases are TGTGCCAGCAGCTTGGTATCCTGGGGGGCGCGTGAGACCCAGTACTTC. Its protein is CASSLVSWGARETQYF.

The sample holds many counts of this clonotype. The V call is TRBV5-1, the J call TRBJ2-1, with 10 bases that match TRBD2. Germline CDR1 is SGHRS and CDR2 is YFSETQ. The junction had 6 bases not matched to a gene; V was cut back by 2 bases and J by 7 bases. This CDR3 comprises 15 residues. CDR3 DNA sequence: TGCGCCAGCAGCTTTGGAGCGGGAGGGTGGAATGAGCAGTTCTTC. Its translation is CASSFGAGGWNEQFF.

This clonotype has a count of ten or more. The chain combines TRBV20-1 with TRBJ2-5; D assignment may be TRBD1 or TRBD2 (5 bases each). The length of the CDR3 is 18 residues. The V end lost 0 bases, the J end lost 5 bases, and 25 bases lay between the germline ends. Germline V gene data show CDR1 as DFQATT and CDR2 as SNEGSKA (reference sequence). The CDR3: CSARDRRSWGGFGETQYF. The DNA of the CDR3 is TGCAGTGCTAGAGATCGGAGGAGTTGGGGCGGGTTCGGGGAGACCCAGTACTTC.

This clonotype has ten or more counts. The rearrangement uses TRBV28 and TRBJ1-4; D gene uncertain. The V gene lost 6 bases and the J gene lost 0 bases, with 5 bases spanning the gap. This CDR3 has 13 amino acids. Germline CDR1 reads MDHEN; CDR2 reads SYDVKM. This CDR3 reads CASRPTTNEKLFF. CDR3 sequence (DNA): TGTGCCAGCAGACCCACAACTAATGAAAAACTGTTTTTT.

The chain carries TRBV7-3 and TRBJ2-1; 8 positions match TRBD1. The trim removed 5 bases at V and 0 bases at J, leaving 6 bases unmatched. Germline CDR1 reads SGHTA; CDR2 reads FQGTGA. The CDR3 spans 16 residues. Here the CDR3 DNA reads TGTGCCAGCAGCGAACGACAGGGGACCTCCTACAATGAGCAGTTCTTC. This sequence encodes CASSERQGTSYNEQFF.

This clonotype was observed a handful of times. V gene TRBV3-1 combines with J gene TRBJ2-3, with D uncertain. The ends were cut back, 4 bases at V and 5 bases at J, with 13 bases in the middle. Germline CDR1 reads LGHDT; CDR2 reads YNNKEL (reference sequence). This CDR3 is 14 amino acids long. CDR3 amino acids: CASSPLGLKDTQYF. CDR3 DNA: TGTGCCAGCAGCCCTCTAGGGTTGAAAGATACGCAGTATTTT.

In its sample, this clonotype was seen a few times. The chain links TRBV7-3 to TRBJ2-7; D tentatively fits TRBD1 or TRBD2 (5 bases each). Germline-derived CDR1 and CDR2 are SGHTA and FQGTGA. The CDR3 sequence is 12 residues long. V was pared by 4 bases and J by 6 bases, with 10 bases between. In DNA, the CDR3 is TGTGCCAGCAGCTCCCATGGGGGCGAGCAGTACTTC. Amino acids: CASSSHGGEQYF.

This clonotype was seen a handful of times. The CDR3 end shows no conserved phenylalanine or tryptophan, and so a read error is likely. The limits of the CDR3 on the DNA are not certain, so only TCRdb's listed CDR3 is given. This chain connects TRBV7-6 to TRBJ1-6; TRBD1 reflects the table's D call only, with no check against the DNA. The germline gives CDR1 SGHVS, CDR2 FNYEAQ. With termini counted, the CDR3 has 9 amino acids. This chain's CDR3 is CASSRGGLE.

This clonotype was observed many times. V gene TRBV28 combines with J gene TRBJ2-3, with D perhaps TRBD1 (6 bases). The germline CDR1 and CDR2 sequences are MDHEN and SYDVKM. This CDR3 has 15 residues. The ends were cut back, 5 bases at V and 2 bases at J, with 14 bases in the middle. The CDR3 spells CASSPTDRTTDTQYF. CDR3 sequence (DNA): TGTGCCAGCAGTCCTACGGACAGAACCACAGATACGCAGTATTTT.

The chain couples TRBV28 to TRBJ1-1, with D perhaps matching TRBD1 (6 bases). This CDR3 contains 14 residues. V lost 7 bases, J lost 4 bases, and 16 bases lay in between. CDR1 and CDR2 from the germline V gene are MDHEN and SYDVKM. In DNA, the CDR3 is TGTGCCAGCAATCCCTTGACAGGCCCCACTGAAGCTTTCTTT. It specifies CASNPLTGPTEAFF.

This chain uses TRBV6-5 with TRBJ2-5; the D gene is possibly TRBD2 (7 bases). The CDR3 loop spans 16 amino acids. Germline CDR1 MNHEY, CDR2 SVGAGI. V lost 0 bases, J lost 4 bases, and 15 bases lay in between. As DNA, the CDR3 is TGTGCCAGCAGTTACTCTTGGGAGGGGGAGCGAGAGACCCAGTACTTC. Protein sequence: CASSYSWEGERETQYF.

This sequence joins TRBV7-3 and TRBJ2-5; D is possibly TRBD2 (6 bases). V was shortened by 4 bases and J by 5 bases, with 11 bases between the two germline ends. CDR1 and CDR2 from the germline V gene are SGHTA and FQGTGA. This CDR3 comprises 13 residues. In DNA form, the CDR3 reads TGTGCCAGCAGCTGGGGGGTTCGGGAGACCCAGTACTTC. It yields the protein CASSWGVRETQYF.

The CDR3, as DNA: TGTGCCATCAGTGGGGGACTAGCGGGTTCATACTCCTACGAGCAGTACTTC. Translation gives CAISGGLAGSYSYEQYF. The chain has TRBV10-3 and TRBJ2-7, with 12 bases matching TRBD2. CDR3 length: 17 residues. V dropped 4 bases and J dropped 0; count of bases not matched to a gene: 7. The germline V gene encodes CDR1 ENHRY and CDR2 SYGVKD.

This clonotype came up many times. The rearrangement links TRBV7-2 to TRBJ2-5, with 11 bases aligning to TRBD2. The V and J ends lost 4 bases and 2 bases, in that order; junction bases with no gene match: 3. The CDR3 has 15 amino acids. Germline V CDR1 and CDR2: SGHTA, FQGNSA. The CDR3 coding sequence is TGTGCCAGCAGCTGGACTAGCGGGTCACAAGAGACCCAGTACTTC. It translates to CASSWTSGSQETQYF.

In regard to this clonotype: This may come from a read error, since a much larger clone is one base off. V and J are TRBV7-8 and TRBJ2-3; 11 positions match TRBD2. CDR1 and CDR2 from the germline V gene are SGHVS and FQNEAQ. This CDR3 region has 17 residues. CDR3 amino acids: CASSPGASGRNTDTQNF. The CDR3, as DNA: TGTGCCAGCAGCCCAGGAGCTAGCGGGAGGAACACAGATACGCAGAATTTT.

Worth noting for this clonotype: The junction does not match germline at one end; this may be a read error. The CDR3 region is CCARGLAGAPRSDTQYF. Written as DNA, the CDR3 is TGCTGTGCTAGGGGACTAGCGGGGGCCCCTCGTTCGGATACGCAGTATTTT. This chain joins TRBV20-1 and TRBJ2-3, with 14 bases matching TRBD2. The CDR3 totals 17 residues. CDR1 is DFQATT and CDR2 is SNEGSKA in the germline V gene (reference sequence).

This clonotype was counted between two and nine times. The CDR3 region is CSAARGGSGNTIYF. The CDR3 coding sequence is TGCAGTGCTGCCAGAGGGGGCTCTGGAAACACCATATATTTT. This chain links TRBV20-1 with TRBJ1-3; maybe TRBD1 (6 bases). With 5 bases removed from V and 0 bases from J, the gap between germline ends came to 11 bases. The CDR3 has 14 amino acids. Germline V gene data show CDR1 as DFQATT and CDR2 as SNEGSKA (reference sequence).

On this clonotype itself: Since a much larger clone is just one base distant, this may be a read error. In this CDR3 the conserved last residue, phenylalanine or tryptophan, is missing, so a read error is likely. The genes are TRBV12-3 or TRBV12-4 and TRBJ2-2, with D possibly TRBD2 on 7 matching bases. The CDR3 extends over 14 amino acids. V lost 3 bases to trimming and J lost 5 bases, with 10 bases between them. The CDR3 sequence: CASSFRGGTGELFL. The CDR3 coding sequence is TGTGCCAGCAGTTTCAGGGGAGGGACCGGGGAGCTGTTTTTG.

This clonotype was picked up a small number of times. The CDR3 protein is CASSFFDAPYNEQFF. The CDR3 DNA reads as TGTGCCAGCAGTTTTTTCGACGCTCCCTACAATGAGCAGTTCTTC. This chain uses TRBV12-3 or TRBV12-4 with TRBJ2-1; D unresolved. The CDR3 is 15 amino acids. V was cut by 3 bases and J by 2 bases, with 11 bases left in between.

The table lists this clonotype with a few counts. In DNA, the CDR3 is TGTGCCAGTAGTATAGACTCGGAATGGACCTATGGCTACACCTTC. This encodes CASSIDSEWTYGYTF. The chain combines TRBV19 with TRBJ1-2; unclear D gene. V dropped 0 bases and J dropped 4 bases, with 12 bases sitting between them. The CDR3 is made up of 15 amino acids. Germline V gene lookup returns CDR1 LNHDA and CDR2 SQIVND (reference sequence).

This clonotype was observed many times. This chain joins TRBV7-2 and TRBJ2-7, with TRBD1 identical over 12 bases. Trimming removed 5 bases from V and 10 bases from J; junction bases left unmatched: 6. CDR3 length: 13 amino acids. The V gene's germline CDR1 is SGHTA and CDR2 FQGNSA. The CDR3 protein is CASSTGQGAVQYF. The CDR3 nucleotides are TGTGCCAGCAGCACGGGACAGGGGGCGGTCCAGTACTTC.

CDR3 DNA sequence: TGTGCCAGCAGCCAAGGCGACGAGGGACTAGCGGGAGTCAATGAGCAGTTCTTC. This codes for CASSQGDEGLAGVNEQFF. The rearrangement joins TRBV4-2 to TRBJ2-1; TRBD2 aligns across 14 bases. The trim removed 1 base at V and 6 bases at J, leaving 8 bases unmatched. Germline assignment: CDR1 LGHNA and CDR2 YNFKEQ. The CDR3 consists of 18 residues.

Only a few counts were recorded for this clonotype. The CDR3 region is CASSLDLTRQGAVNEQFF. The CDR3 DNA is TGTGCCAGCAGTTTAGACCTAACCCGACAGGGGGCAGTCAATGAGCAGTTCTTC. The rearrangement uses TRBV27 and TRBJ2-1; 10 nucleotides match TRBD1. This CDR3 is built from 18 residues. V dropped 2 bases and J dropped 6; count of bases not matched to a gene: 13. The V gene's germline CDR1 is MNHEY and CDR2 SMNVEV (reference sequence).

CDR3: CSVTGAFQETQYF. DNA of the CDR3: TGCAGCGTTACTGGGGCGTTCCAAGAGACCCAGTACTTC. The rearrangement links TRBV29-1 to TRBJ2-5; D perhaps matches TRBD1 (5 bases). Germline CDR1 SQVTM, CDR2 ANQGSEA. Trimming pared 5 bases from V and 1 base from J, leaving 11 bases between. CDR3 length: 13 residues.

This clonotype was observed at least ten times. The V gene is TRBV4-3, the J gene TRBJ1-4; D is possibly TRBD1 (5 bases). CDR1 and CDR2 from the germline V gene are LGHNA and YSLEER. This CDR3 is built from 14 residues. V dropped 4 bases and J dropped 7 bases, with 13 bases sitting between them. CDR3 loop: CASSLRGSSEKLFF. The CDR3 coding sequence is TGCGCCAGCAGCCTGCGGGGGAGCAGTGAAAAACTGTTTTTT.

This clonotype was observed a handful of times. The chain uses TRBV4-3 and TRBJ2-5; D possibly uses TRBD1 or TRBD2 (5 bases each). V was clipped by 0 bases and J by 4 bases, with 9 bases between them. CDR3 length: 14 residues. Per the germline V gene, CDR1 is LGHNA and CDR2 is YSLEER. CDR3 DNA sequence: TGCGCCAGCAGCCAAGATCGAGGGGCAGAGACCCAGTACTTC. Its protein product is CASSQDRGAETQYF.

This clonotype was seen a few times. The gene calls are TRBV7-9 and TRBJ2-1; maybe TRBD2 (6 bases). V was shortened by 5 bases and J by 5 bases, with 19 bases between the two germline ends. The CDR3 contains 16 residues. The germline V gene has CDR1 SEHNR and CDR2 FQNEAQ (reference sequence). CDR3 bases: TGTGCCAGCAGCACCCGGAGTGGCGGGACCGACAATGAGCAGTTCTTC. This translates into CASSTRSGGTDNEQFF.

This clonotype was seen ten or more times. The chain carries TRBV5-1 and TRBJ1-2; D is undetermined. V lost 0 bases, J lost 4 bases, and 13 bases lay in between. The germline CDR1 and CDR2 sequences are SGHRS and YFSETQ. This CDR3 has 15 amino acids. In DNA form, the CDR3 reads TGCGCCAGCAGCTTGGCCGGTACCGGAGGCTATGGCTACACCTTC. This sequence encodes CASSLAGTGGYGYTF.

This clonotype has just a few counts. The V call is TRBV7-2, the J call TRBJ2-3; 9 bases fit TRBD2. The germline gives CDR1 SGHTA, CDR2 FQGNSA. The length of the CDR3 is 16 residues. Trimming cost V 6 bases and J 0 bases; bases outside gene matches: 7. DNA for the CDR3: TGTGCCAGCAGTCGTCTAGCGGGACGAAGCACAGATACGCAGTATTTT. This sequence encodes CASSRLAGRSTDTQYF.